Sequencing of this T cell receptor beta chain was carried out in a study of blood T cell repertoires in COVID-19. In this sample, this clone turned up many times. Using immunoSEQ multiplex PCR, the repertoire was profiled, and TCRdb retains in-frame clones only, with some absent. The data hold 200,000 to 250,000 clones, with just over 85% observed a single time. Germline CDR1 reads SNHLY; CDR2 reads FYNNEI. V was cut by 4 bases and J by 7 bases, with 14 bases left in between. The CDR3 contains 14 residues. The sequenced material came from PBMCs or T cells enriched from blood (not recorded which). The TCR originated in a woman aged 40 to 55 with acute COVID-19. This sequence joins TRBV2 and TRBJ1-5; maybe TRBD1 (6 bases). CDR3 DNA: TGTGCCAGCAGTGCGCAGGGGCCAGAGCAGCCCCAGCATTTT. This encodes CASSAQGPEQPQHF. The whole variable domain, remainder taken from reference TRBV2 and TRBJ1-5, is EPEVTQTPSHQVTQMGQEVILRCVPISNHLYFYWYRQILGQKVEFLVSFYNNEISEKSEIFDDQFSVERPDGSNFTLKIRSTKLEDSAMYFCASSAQGPEQPQHFGDGTRLSIL.